The rows below give T cell receptor beta chains drawn from one sample of a study of shared clonotypes between healthy human individuals. Assay used: immunoSEQ multiplex PCR; TCRdb lists only in-frame clones, some missing. The table lists about 2 million clones, about 95% of them singletons. The sequenced material came from naive CD8+ T cells sorted from blood. Receptors were obtained from a man aged 18-30 years in good health. CDR3s include the opening cysteine and the closing phenylalanine or tryptophan. The D gene is left open where the match is weak. Some rows have no size entry. The others give once, few or many, or a class for an expanded clone.

d_call	v_call	clone_size	j_call	cdr3_aa	cdr3_nt
NA	TRBV5-1	NA	TRBJ2-2	CASSWGTGELFF	TGCGCCAGCAGTTGGGGCACCGGGGAGCTGTTTTTT
TRBD2	TRBV4-3	NA	TRBJ2-1	CASSHGEGNEQFF	TGCGCCAGCAGCCATGGGGAGGGGAATGAGCAGTTCTTC
NA	TRBV27	NA	TRBJ2-1	CASSFGRGYHNEQFF	TGTGCCAGCAGTTTCGGGAGAGGGTATCACAATGAGCAGTTCTTC
TRBD1	TRBV6-5	NA	TRBJ1-1	CASSFGTGGTEAFF	TGTGCCAGCAGTTTCGGGACAGGGGGCACTGAAGCTTTCTTT
NA	TRBV6-6	NA	TRBJ2-5	CASSYAGSKETQYF	TGTGCCAGCAGTTACGCGGGATCCAAGGAGACCCAGTACTTC
TRBD2	TRBV13	NA	TRBJ2-1	CASSSSGREQFF	TGTGCCAGCAGTTCTAGCGGGAGAGAGCAGTTCTTC
NA	TRBV5-6	NA	TRBJ1-1	CASSYQNLLAFF	TGTGCCAGCAGCTACCAAAATCTACTGGCTTTCTTT
TRBD1	TRBV2	NA	TRBJ1-1	CASRYRGFGTEAFF	TGTGCCAGCAGATACAGGGGGTTTGGCACTGAAGCTTTCTTT
NA	TRBV9	NA	TRBJ2-1	CASSGRLSSSYNEQFF	TGTGCCAGCAGCGGGAGACTTTCTAGCTCCTACAATGAGCAGTTCTTC
TRBD1	TRBV10-1	NA	TRBJ2-7	CASSDPDGQGAYEQYF	TGCGCCAGCAGTGACCCTGACGGACAGGGGGCCTACGAGCAGTACTTC
NA	TRBV27	NA	TRBJ1-5	CASSSIGGPQHF	TGTGCCAGCAGTTCAATTGGGGGGCCCCAGCATTTT
NA	TRBV4-2	NA	TRBJ2-2	CASSEDWDTGELFF	TGTGCCAGCAGCGAGGACTGGGACACCGGGGAGCTGTTTTTT
NA	TRBV6-1	NA	TRBJ1-3	CASSEVIIGGQAGNTIYF	TGTGCCAGCAGTGAAGTCATAATAGGGGGTCAGGCTGGAAACACCATATATTTT
NA	TRBV29-1	NA	TRBJ2-7	CSVEGLGGTHSYEQYF	TGCAGCGTTGAAGGGTTAGGCGGAACGCACTCCTACGAGCAGTACTTC
NA	TRBV4-3	NA	TRBJ1-1	CASSQLIETGTEAFF	TGCGCCAGCAGCCAGCTCATCGAAACCGGGACTGAAGCTTTCTTT
TRBD1	TRBV2	once	TRBJ1-2	CSAQTWDRGDSNYGYTF	TGTTCAGCACAGACATGGGACAGGGGTGATTCTAACTATGGCTACACCTTC
NA	TRBV7-9	NA	TRBJ2-1	CASSPQAHYNEQFF	TGTGCCAGCAGCCCGCAGGCCCATTACAATGAGCAGTTCTTC
NA	TRBV18	NA	TRBJ1-2	CASSPLGDGYTF	TGTGCCAGCTCACCTTTGGGGGATGGCTACACCTTC
NA	TRBV6-5	NA	TRBJ1-6	CASSPTMSPLHF	TGTGCCAGCAGCCCTACTATGTCACCCCTCCACTTT
TRBD2	TRBV4-3	NA	TRBJ2-1	CASSQEAGPSYNEQFF	TGCGCCAGCAGCCAAGAAGCGGGGCCCAGCTACAATGAGCAGTTCTTC
TRBD1	TRBV28	NA	TRBJ2-7	CASSFRLRTGGNEQYF	TGTGCCAGCAGTTTTAGGCTAAGGACAGGGGGCAACGAGCAGTACTTC
TRBD1	TRBV6-5	NA	TRBJ2-1	CASSSGQEFYNEQFF	TGTGCCAGCAGTTCGGGACAGGAATTCTACAATGAGCAGTTCTTC
NA	TRBV7-6	NA	TRBJ1-1	CASSLGWGVMNTEAFF	TGTGCCAGCAGCTTAGGGTGGGGAGTTATGAACACTGAAGCTTTCTTT
TRBD2	TRBV11-2	NA	TRBJ2-7	CASSLDLLAGGRYEQYF	TGTGCCAGCAGCTTAGATCTATTAGCGGGAGGCCGGTACGAGCAGTACTTC
NA	TRBV2	NA	TRBJ1-1	CASSTWDNPNTEAFF	TGTGCCAGCAGCACTTGGGACAATCCGAACACTGAAGCTTTCTTT
NA	TRBV30	NA	TRBJ1-6	CACSTSVSRGSPLHF	TGTGCCTGTTCTACGTCGGTATCCCGGGGTTCACCCCTCCACTTT
TRBD2	TRBV28	NA	TRBJ2-5	CASMGGEETQYF	TGTGCCAGCATGGGGGGGGAAGAGACCCAGTACTTC
NA	TRBV4-1	NA	TRBJ2-1	CASSQAGVGEINNEQFF	TGCGCCAGCAGCCAAGCGGGGGTTGGAGAGATAAACAATGAGCAGTTCTTC
NA	TRBV7-9	NA	TRBJ2-3	CASSLPWSDTQYF	TGTGCCAGCAGCTTACCCTGGTCAGATACGCAGTATTTT
NA	TRBV6-1	NA	TRBJ1-1	CASGPRSLSTEAFF	TGTGCCAGCGGGCCCCGATCGTTGTCCACTGAAGCTTTCTTT
TRBD1	TRBV6-6	NA	TRBJ1-3	CASSYEGAAGNTIYF	TGTGCCAGCAGTTACGAGGGGGCAGCTGGAAACACCATATATTTT
NA	TRBV14	NA	TRBJ1-6	CASSTRGSSYNSPLHF	TGTGCCAGCAGTACGAGAGGGAGCTCCTATAATTCACCCCTCCACTTT
TRBD1	TRBV5-6	once	TRBJ2-4	CASSLALQGANIQYF	TGTGCCAGCAGCTTAGCGTTACAGGGGGCAAACATTCAGTACTTC
NA	TRBV5-6	once	TRBJ2-3	CASSCEGDTHLGDGDTQYF	TGTGCCAGCAGCTGCGAAGGGGACACTCACTTAGGAGACGGGGATACGCAGTATTTT